This T cell receptor beta chain was observed in a study of shared clonotypes between healthy human individuals. The study, taken as a whole, reports: Roughly 4.7% was the fraction of naive CD4 clonotypes found shared across a few donors. Naive subsets, compared against memory subsets, generally had larger estimated richness values.

Trimming at V came to 6 bases and at J to 1 base, leaving 2 bases not matched to a gene. The CDR3 has 13 residues. Germline CDR1 reads MNHEY; CDR2 reads SVGAGI. DNA at around 210 ng, around 30,000 T cell genomes, went into sorted-subset replicate PCRs. TCRdb's copy holds only in-frame clones and misses some; the assay was immunoSEQ multiplex PCR. Among approximately 980,000 clones listed, about three quarters were seen once. On this clone itself: Its antigen is as yet unknown.

This clonotype was obtained from a young man in good health. Sequencing was carried out using memory CD4+ T cells sorted from blood. Subset given: CD45RA-negative fraction. The chain carries TRBV6-5 and TRBJ2-7, with 8 bases lining up with TRBD2. The CDR3 DNA reads TGTGCCAGCAGGGGACTAGATTCCTACGAGCAGTACTTC. Translating it yields CASRGLDSYEQYF.